This entry lists 10 T cell receptor beta chains sequenced from one sample in a study of T-cell memory formation after mild COVID-19. A single record per CDR3 protein comes from TCRdb applying MiXCR to the 5' RACE reads. Of around 320,000 distinct CDR3 sequences listed, 15% to 20% are singletons. Sequencing was carried out using PBMCs or a T cell subset sorted from them (not recorded which). The receptors here all came from a young man who had mild COVID-19 (a few samples of this study predate the infection). Cell type and time point are not known.

This clonotype was seen repeatedly, ten times or more. The chain links TRBV12-3 or TRBV12-4 to TRBJ2-7; weak D call: TRBD1 (5 bases). V dropped 4 bases and J dropped 2 bases, with 15 bases sitting between them. The CDR3 spans 15 residues. CDR3 bases: TGTGCCAGCAGTTCCCACCAGACAGCGACCTACGAGCAGTACTTC. Translating gives CASSSHQTATYEQYF.

The chain has TRBV3-1 and TRBJ1-6; no clear D. From germline, CDR1 is LGHDT and CDR2 YNNKEL (reference sequence). The CDR3 has 13 amino acids. The V and J ends lost 3 bases and 5 bases respectively, with 5 bases between them. Written as DNA, the CDR3 is TGTGCCAGCAGCCAGGCAAATAATTCACCCCTCCACTTT. Protein product: CASSQANNSPLHF.

The chain uses TRBV11-1 and TRBJ2-5; tentatively, D is TRBD1 (5 bases). In germline, CDR1 is SGHAT, CDR2 FQDESV (reference sequence). V was trimmed by 3 bases and J by 5 bases, leaving 25 bases between them. This CDR3 comprises 18 residues. In DNA, the CDR3 is TGTGCCAGCAGCTTTTTCCCCCCAGGGATCCGAAAAGAGGAGACCCAGTACTTC. Amino acids: CASSFFPPGIRKEETQYF.

There are many counts of this clonotype. This chain uses TRBV5-4 with TRBJ1-3; possibly TRBD1 for D (5 bases). The CDR3 loop spans 13 amino acids. Germline V gene lookup returns CDR1 SGHNT and CDR2 YYREEE (reference sequence). Trimming removed 0 bases from V and 7 bases from J, with 8 bases in between. CDR3 nucleotides: TGTGCCAGCAGCTTGGCCCAGGGCAACACCATATATTTT. Translating gives CASSLAQGNTIYF.

This clonotype came up many times. This chain joins TRBV10-3 and TRBJ2-1, with 8 positions matching TRBD2. Germline CDR1 reads ENHRY; CDR2 reads SYGVKD. The CDR3 is 14 residues long. V was pared by 6 bases and J by 5 bases, with 6 bases of the junction left unmatched. CDR3 in amino acids: CAIRGTRGDNEQFF. As DNA, the CDR3 is TGTGCCATCAGAGGGACTAGGGGAGACAATGAGCAGTTCTTC.

The gene calls are TRBV18 and TRBJ2-5; the D gene is possibly TRBD1 (5 bases). Trimming removed 3 bases from V and 2 bases from J, with 7 bases in between. CDR1 and CDR2 from the germline V gene are KGHSH and LQKENI. This CDR3 is built from 13 residues. The CDR3 DNA reads as TGTGCCAGCTCACCGGACATACAAGAGACCCAGTACTTC. Protein: CASSPDIQETQYF.

This chain connects TRBV20-1 to TRBJ2-7, with TRBD2 matching 7 bases. The V gene end was trimmed by 2 bases and the J gene end by 0 bases; junction bases not matched to a gene: 1. Germline V gene sequence: CDR1 DFQATT, CDR2 SNEGSKA (reference sequence). This CDR3 contains 13 residues. DNA for the CDR3: TGCAGTGCTAGACAGCGGGACTCCTACGAGCAGTACGTC. Amino acid sequence: CSARQRDSYEQYV.

The V call is TRBV20-1, the J call TRBJ1-1; 10 bases are a match to TRBD1. CDR1 is DFQATT, CDR2 SNEGSKA, per germline (reference sequence). V lost 7 bases and J lost 4; bases outside the gene matches: 3. The CDR3 has 12 residues. The CDR3 region is CSVWTGGTEAFF. CDR3 nucleotide sequence: TGCAGTGTTTGGACAGGGGGCACTGAAGCTTTCTTT.

The gene calls are TRBV11-2 and TRBJ1-6; 8 positions match TRBD1. Germline V gives CDR1 SGHAT, CDR2 FQNNGV. The J segment lost 7 bases and the V segment lost 6 bases, leaving 11 bases of the junction unmatched. The CDR3 is 16 amino acids. Here the CDR3 reads CASRSEQGVGNSPLHF. The CDR3 DNA follows: TGTGCCAGCAGGTCCGAACAGGGGGTCGGGAATTCACCCCTCCACTTT.

The chain carries TRBV12-3 or TRBV12-4 and TRBJ2-4; D is uncertain. Trimming stripped 2 bases from V and 6 bases from J, with 8 bases between. This CDR3 comprises 13 residues. The CDR3: CASSLTPLNIQYF. The CDR3 DNA follows: TGTGCCAGCAGTTTAACACCCCTAAACATTCAGTACTTC.